This T cell receptor beta chain comes out of a study of technical replicates of blood from several donors. Clones were read by immunoSEQ multiplex PCR, and TCRdb kept only the in-frame ones, dropping some. Of approximately 76,000 clones detected, 90% to 95% appear once; the ten largest clones hold 0.25%. With 0 bases removed from V and 6 bases from J, the gap between germline ends came to 17 bases. The germline V gene encodes CDR1 MGHRA and CDR2 YSYEKL. The CDR3 is 17 amino acids. This receptor was obtained from a human donor in good health. The V gene is TRBV4-1, the J gene TRBJ2-2, with a tentative D call TRBD1 (5 bases). The sequenced material came from T cells isolated from PBMCs. The CDR3 DNA follows: TGCGCCAGCAGCCAAGATCGGTTGGGGCTACTTGCCGGGGAGCTGTTTTTT. Residues: CASSQDRLGLLAGELFF.